This TCR beta chain was identified during a study of blood T cell repertoires in COVID-19. In the study overall: Nucleic acid was either cDNA or gDNA, and it came from T cells, B-cell-depleted T cells, or PBMCs.

Generated by immunoSEQ multiplex PCR, the TCRdb table keeps only in-frame clones and is missing some. The table records 300,000 to 450,000 clones, roughly 86% of them present only once. This clone was seen at least ten times. CDR3 size: 14 residues. The germline V gene has CDR1 SGDLS and CDR2 YYNGEE. Trimming took 4 bases from V and 5 from J, leaving 10 bases between them. This clonotype was sampled from a human donor in a cohort sampled during active COVID-19. The chain combines TRBV9 with TRBJ1-6, with D uncertain. Sample: peripheral blood. CDR3 sequence (DNA): TGTGCCAGCAGCCCGGGCGGGGATAATTCACCCCTCCACTTT. Its protein product is CASSPGGDNSPLHF.